The 5 T cell receptor beta chains below were found in one sample sequenced in a study of blood T cells in healthy people across ages. With a J-beta primer mix and a sample-barcoded 5' primer, a second PCR ran about 7 to 12 cycles. TCRdb re-derived calls from the 5' RACE reads in MiXCR, one entry per CDR3 protein. The data show around 580,000 distinct CDR3 sequences, roughly 48% seen once. The sample comprised blood. These receptors were collected from a man older than 75 in good health.

This clonotype was detected only a few times. The rearrangement joins TRBV12-3 or TRBV12-4 to TRBJ2-3; 12 bases agree with TRBD2. With V trimmed by 3 bases and J by 4 bases, 8 bases remained unmatched. The CDR3 extends over 17 amino acids. The CDR3 loop is CASSFSRLAGDPDTQYF. The DNA for the CDR3 is TGTGCCAGCAGTTTTTCCCGACTAGCGGGGGACCCAGATACGCAGTATTTT.

This clonotype was counted a single time. The V call is TRBV2, the J call TRBJ1-2; no clear D gene. The CDR3 covers 14 residues. Looked up from germline, CDR1 is SNHLY and CDR2 is FYNNEI. The V end was cut by 1 base, the J end by 7 bases, with 13 bases between. The CDR3 loop reads CASSEGFIGLGYTF. CDR3 nucleotide sequence: TGTGCCAGCAGTGAAGGGTTTATCGGCCTTGGCTACACCTTC.

Many counts were recorded for this clonotype. This chain joins TRBV7-2 and TRBJ2-1; 7 bases align to TRBD1. This CDR3 is 15 amino acids long. Germline V lookup: CDR1 SGHTA, CDR2 FQGNSA. V gave up 1 base and J gave up 4 bases; unmatched junction bases: 4. For the CDR3, the DNA is TGTGCCAGCAGCTTAGTAGGGGGCACATACAATGAGCAGTTCTTC. Residues: CASSLVGGTYNEQFF. Full variable domain (outside the CDR3, taken from reference TRBV7-2 and TRBJ2-1): GAGVSQSPSNKVTEKGKDVELRCDPISGHTALYWYRQSLGQGLEFLIYFQGNSAPDKSGLPSDRFSAERTGGSVSTLTIQRTQQEDSAVYLCASSLVGGTYNEQFFGPGTRLTVL.

This clonotype was observed a handful of times. The V and J genes are TRBV3-1 and TRBJ1-3, with a weak D call TRBD1 (5 bases). The ends were cut back, 1 base at V and 1 base at J, with 8 bases in the middle. Germline lookup yields CDR1 LGHDT and CDR2 YNNKEL (reference sequence). CDR3 length equals 15 residues. The CDR3 sequence is CASSQGQGSGNTIYF. CDR3 DNA sequence: TGTGCCAGCAGCCAAGGGCAGGGATCTGGAAACACCATATATTTT.

CDR3: CASSYSRLATDTQYF. The DNA of the CDR3 is TGTGCCAGCAGTTACTCGAGACTGGCCACAGATACGCAGTATTTT. This rearrangement joins TRBV6-2 or TRBV6-3 to TRBJ2-3; unclear D gene. CDR1 is MNHEY, CDR2 SVGEGT, per germline. V was trimmed by 0 bases and J by 2 bases, leaving 9 bases between them. The length of the CDR3 is 15 residues.